Listed below are T cell receptor beta chains from one sample, sequenced in a study of blood T cell repertoires in COVID-19. The method was immunoSEQ multiplex PCR; TCRdb's version includes in-frame clones alone and lacks a portion of them. Found here are 130,000 to 150,000 clones, roughly 77% of them singletons; the top ten hold approximately 5.2%. The sequenced material came from peripheral blood. These receptors all stem from a woman aged 70-85 years with COVID-19, enrolled during active disease. The CDR3 runs from the conserved cysteine through the conserved F or W. The D gene is left open where the match is weak. Clone size is stated in some rows and not others, as once, few, many or a class when expanded.

j_gene	abundance	d_gene	v_gene	CDR3nt	CDR3aa
TRBJ1-5	.	.	TRBV5-1	TGCGCCAGCAGCTTGGGCGGTGGGAGTCAGCCCCAGCATTTT	CASSLGGGSQPQHF
TRBJ1-5	.	TRBD1	TRBV10-3	TGTGCCATCAGCCCGACAGGGGGCCTACAGCCCCAGCATTTT	CAISPTGGLQPQHF
TRBJ2-7	.	TRBD1	TRBV9	TGTGCCAGCAGCGTGGGACAGGGATTGGGAGAGCAGTACTTC	CASSVGQGLGEQYF
TRBJ1-1	.	TRBD1	TRBV7-2	TGTGCCAGCAGCCGCCCACTCGGTACAGGGGGCTTCACTGAAGCTTTCTTT	CASSRPLGTGGFTEAFF
TRBJ2-1	.	TRBD1	TRBV5-5	TGTGCCAGCAGCGCCGGTGGGACAGCGAATGAGCAGTTCTTC	CASSAGGTANEQFF
TRBJ2-4	.	.	TRBV3-1/TRBV3-2	TGTGCCAGCACCCCCGGCGGGGGCGGGAACATTCAGTACTTC	CASTPGGGGNIQYF
TRBJ1-1	.	.	TRBV7-9	TGTGCCAGCAGCCCCTTGGGTGGGGGAGGTACTGAAGCTTTCTTT	CASSPLGGGGTEAFF
TRBJ2-5	.	TRBD1	TRBV4-1	TGCGCCAGCAGCCAAGTTCTCGGACAGGGAACGGGTGAGACCCAGTACTTC	CASSQVLGQGTGETQYF
TRBJ1-1	.	TRBD1	TRBV10-3	TGTGCCATCAGTGGGGACAGGGGAGGCAGAATGAACACTGAAGCTTTCTTT	CAISGDRGGRMNTEAFF
TRBJ2-5	.	.	TRBV7-9	TGTGCCAGCAGCCCACCCCCTTGGGGAGAACAAGAGACCCAGTACTTC	CASSPPPWGEQETQYF
TRBJ1-2	few	.	TRBV4-2	TGTGCCAGCAGCCAGGTTGGACAGCCAGCTGCTGCCAACTATGGCTACACCTTC	CASSQVGQPAAANYGYTF
TRBJ2-5	.	TRBD1	TRBV7-3	TGTGCCAGCAGCTCGGGACAGGGGCAGCAAGAGACCCAGTACTTC	CASSSGQGQQETQYF
TRBJ1-2	.	TRBD1	TRBV5-4	TGTGCCAGCAGCTTGGCTAGACAGGGTTCCTATGGCTACACCTTC	CASSLARQGSYGYTF
TRBJ2-2	.	.	TRBV5-1	TGCGCCAGCAGCACAGCCACCGGGGAGCTGTTTTTT	CASSTATGELFF
TRBJ1-2	.	.	TRBV27	TGTGCCAGCAGTCCCCCCCGGGGGGCGGGAGGCTACACCTTC	CASSPPRGAGGYTF
TRBJ2-7	.	.	TRBV6-4	TGTGCCAGCAGTGGTAATTACGAGCAGTACTTC	CASSGNYEQYF
TRBJ2-2	.	.	TRBV7-9	TGTGCCAGCAGCCCCCCCGAGGGCGGGGAGCTGTTTTTT	CASSPPEGGELFF
TRBJ1-6	.	TRBD1	TRBV19	TGTGCCAGTAGTATAAACACAGGGGGGAATTCACCCCTCCACTTT	CASSINTGGNSPLHF
TRBJ1-1	.	.	TRBV5-8	TGTGCCAGCAGGCAGGTCGGGGACACTGAAGCTTTCTTT	CASRQVGDTEAFF
TRBJ2-4	.	.	TRBV3-1/TRBV3-2	TGTGCCAGCAGCCAAGATGGCGGCAGGGACAAAAACATTCAGTACTTC	CASSQDGGRDKNIQYF
TRBJ1-1	few	TRBD1	TRBV18	TGTGCCAGCTCAGGGACAGTGAAGAACACTGAAGCTTTCTTT	CASSGTVKNTEAFF
TRBJ2-2	.	.	TRBV25-1	TGTGCCAGCAGTGAAGGGGGGAAGGGCGGGGAGCTGTTTTTT	CASSEGGKGGELFF
TRBJ2-2	.	.	TRBV7-3	TGTGCCTCTGGAGGGGGCTTGGGCACCGGGGAGCTGTTTTTT	CASGGGLGTGELFF
TRBJ1-2	.	TRBD1	TRBV7-9	TGTGCCAGCAGCTTATTTCTGGGACAGACAGCTCCGGGCTACACCTTC	CASSLFLGQTAPGYTF
TRBJ1-4	.	.	TRBV3-1/TRBV3-2	.	CASSQVGAGTAFF
TRBJ2-1	.	TRBD2	TRBV7-9	TGTGCCAGCAGTAGCGGGGGGCACAATGAGCAGTTCTTC	CASSSGGHNEQFF
TRBJ1-4	.	.	TRBV7-9	TGTGCCAGCAGCTTAGGTCGGGGGGCTTCTAATGAAAAACTGTTTTTT	CASSLGRGASNEKLFF
TRBJ2-1	.	TRBD2	TRBV9	TGTGCCAGCAGTCGGGGGGTTGGCTTGAATGAGCAGTTCTTC	CASSRGVGLNEQFF
TRBJ2-2	.	TRBD2	TRBV19	TGTGCCACGTCGGTCGGGGGGTTTCACACCGGGGAGCTGTTTTTT	CATSVGGFHTGELFF
TRBJ2-4	.	TRBD1	TRBV5-1	TGCGCCAGCAGCTTGTTGAGCCGGACAGGGTCCAAAAACATTCAGTACTTC	CASSLLSRTGSKNIQYF
TRBJ2-5	.	TRBD2	TRBV5-6	TGTGCCAGCAGCAGCCTAGCGGGGGGATTCCAAGAGACCCAGTACTTC	CASSSLAGGFQETQYF
TRBJ1-2	.	.	TRBV4-2	TGTGCCAGCAGCCAAGACGGAGGGTTGGGTGGCTACACCTTC	CASSQDGGLGGYTF
TRBJ1-6	.	.	TRBV5-6	TGTGCCAGCACCGACAGCTATAATTCACCCCTCCACTTT	CASTDSYNSPLHF
TRBJ1-1	many	TRBD1	TRBV29-1	TGCAGCGTTGAGAAGGACCTGACAGGGTCCGGCGAAGCTTTCTTT	CSVEKDLTGSGEAFF
TRBJ1-1	.	.	TRBV2	TGTGCCAGCAGTGAAATACAGGTTAGAACTGAAGCTTTCTTT	CASSEIQVRTEAFF
TRBJ2-5	few	TRBD2	TRBV6-5	TGTGCCAGCAGTTGGACCCAGCGGGGAGAGACCCAGTACTTC	CASSWTQRGETQYF
TRBJ2-1	.	.	TRBV13	TGTGCCAGCAGCAGCCACCCAGGGTCCAATGAGCAGTTCTTC	CASSSHPGSNEQFF
TRBJ2-1	.	.	TRBV5-6	TGTGCCAGCAGCATGCAGGGAATCTCCTACAATGAGCAGTTCTTC	CASSMQGISYNEQFF
TRBJ1-1	.	TRBD1	TRBV6-5	TGTGCCAGCAGTTACGGGTTTACAGGGGGCGGCACTGAAGCTTTCTTT	CASSYGFTGGGTEAFF
TRBJ1-4	.	.	TRBV9	TGTGCCAGCAGCGTAGGCGCGGATGAAAAACTGTTTTTT	CASSVGADEKLFF
TRBJ1-1	.	.	TRBV2	TGTGCCAGCGGTCCAGGGGTACGAAAAGCTTTCTTT	CASGPGVRKAFF
TRBJ1-1	.	.	TRBV6-1	TGTGCCAGCAGTGACGTGGGGGCGCGTACTGAAGCTTTCTTT	CASSDVGARTEAFF
TRBJ2-7	once	TRBD2	TRBV11-3	TGTGCCAGCAGCTCGACTAGCGGGGGGCCCCAGTACTTC	CASSSTSGGPQYF
TRBJ1-1	.	.	TRBV10-3	TGTGCCATCAGTGGACTTCCGAACACTGAAGCTTTCTTT	CAISGLPNTEAFF
TRBJ1-5	once	TRBD1	TRBV5-1	TGCGCCAGCAAACCGACAGGGGATACTAGCAATCAGCCCCAGCATTTT	CASKPTGDTSNQPQHF
TRBJ1-2	.	TRBD1	TRBV3-1/TRBV3-2	TGTGCCAGCAGCCTACGACAGGGCTATGGCTACACCTTC	CASSLRQGYGYTF
TRBJ2-3	.	.	TRBV7-8	TGTGCCAGCAGCACGCGCCCCACAGATACGCAGTATTTT	CASSTRPTDTQYF
TRBJ2-4	.	.	TRBV27	TGTGCCAGCAAAGAGTGGGGTCGGGGAAACATTCAGTACTTC	CASKEWGRGNIQYF
TRBJ1-4	.	TRBD1	TRBV7-9	TGTGCCAGCCTGACCGGGACAGACAATGAAAAACTGTTTTTT	CASLTGTDNEKLFF
TRBJ2-3	.	TRBD2	TRBV10-3	TGTGCCATCGGGAGTAGCGGGGATGATACGCAGTATTTT	CAIGSSGDDTQYF
TRBJ2-5	.	.	TRBV15	TGTGCCACCAGCACCTCTGACACGAAGACCCAGTACTTC	CATSTSDTKTQYF
TRBJ2-7	.	.	TRBV6-1	TGTGCCAGCAGTGAAGCTTTCAGGCCAAGCTCCTACGAGCAGTACTTC	CASSEAFRPSSYEQYF
TRBJ1-2	few	.	TRBV19	TGTGCCAGTAGGTACGGGCGGGGAGTTTCTAACTATGGCTACACCTTC	CASRYGRGVSNYGYTF
TRBJ1-6	.	.	TRBV28	TGTGCCACTCTAACAGGGTCCCGTTATGATCGGTCACCCCTCCACTTT	CATLTGSRYDRSPLHF
TRBJ2-7	few	.	TRBV10-3	TGTGCCATCAACAAGGACATAGGTTACGAGCAGTACTTC	CAINKDIGYEQYF
TRBJ2-5	.	.	TRBV12-3/TRBV12-4	TGTGCCACCAAGGGGGTAGGGGAGACCCAGTACTTC	CATKGVGETQYF
TRBJ2-3	.	TRBD1	TRBV29-1	TGCAGCGTTGAAGATCCTGACAGGGGAACTAATACGCAGTATTTT	CSVEDPDRGTNTQYF
TRBJ1-4	.	TRBD1	TRBV7-2	TGTGCCAGCAGCTTAAGAACAGGGGCATCGCAAAAACTGTTTTTT	CASSLRTGASQKLFF
TRBJ1-2	.	.	TRBV23-1	TGCGCCAGCAGTCAATCTGGACAGAATGGCTACACCTTC	CASSQSGQNGYTF